The following is a T cell receptor (beta chain) sequence with its context. Its antigen is not known. The sample originates from a study of Ad26.COV2.S vaccination and SARS-CoV-2 variants. The data were produced by immunoSEQ multiplex PCR, yet TCRdb's version contains in-frame clones alone and is incomplete. The sample has roughly 460,000 clones, 89% seen once. General observations from the study: Post-vaccination spike-specific CD8+ and CD4+ T cell responses reportedly had substantial breadth.

The V segment lost 6 bases and the J segment 5 bases; nucleotides outside the gene matches: 11. Germline V gene data show CDR1 as MDHEN and CDR2 as SYDVKM. The CDR3 loop spans 15 amino acids. Specified treatment: 15 to 20 received Ad26.COV2.S at low or high dose, single or two shots; 5 received placebo; per-sample allocation not given. The study sampled participants on day 63 after the first vaccine or placebo injection. This person who donated was an adult of 18-55 years in Boston. Sequencing used peripheral blood, obtained in a trial of Ad26.COV2.S vaccine versus placebo. The V gene is TRBV28, the J gene TRBJ2-7; TRBD1 matches 9 bases. This receptor was obtained from a person aged 18 to 65 who received the Ad26.COV2.S COVID-19 vaccine or a placebo. This chain's CDR3 is CASRPVGQGYNEQYF. The CDR3 DNA follows: TGTGCCAGCAGACCAGTGGGACAGGGATACAACGAGCAGTACTTC.